This entry describes one T cell receptor beta chain. Antigen: not known. The data originate from a study of cytomegalovirus exposure and HLA in healthy donors. Overall study results and limits: About 87% or about 30% of the time was how often most TCR beta V segments were productive, according to an earlier analysis. A few of the chains that were CMV-associated were confirmed in vitro to be specific for CMV antigens. The authors reported that TCR beta sequences could predict HLA-A and HLA-B alleles. These predictions were accurate for most subjects in the first cohort. An assumption of roughly uniform sequencing depth across donors underlay the presence/absence analyses.

Amplification used 60 Vbeta primers and 13 Jbeta primers. Clones were read by immunoSEQ multiplex PCR, and TCRdb kept only the in-frame ones, dropping some. The repertoire holds approximately 140,000 clones, with 50% to 75% as singletons. This CDR3 is 14 amino acids long. Trimming at V came to 7 bases and at J to 1 base, leaving 5 bases not matched to a gene. Germline values: CDR1 SNHLY, CDR2 FYNNEI. This receptor was taken from a woman between 55 and 75 years old in good health and CMV-seropositive. The chain uses TRBV2 and TRBJ2-5; 8 bases are a match to TRBD2. Sequences were obtained from PBMCs. The CDR3 here is CASTLSGTQETQYF. The CDR3 nucleotides read TGTGCCAGCACCCTTAGCGGGACCCAAGAGACCCAGTACTTC.